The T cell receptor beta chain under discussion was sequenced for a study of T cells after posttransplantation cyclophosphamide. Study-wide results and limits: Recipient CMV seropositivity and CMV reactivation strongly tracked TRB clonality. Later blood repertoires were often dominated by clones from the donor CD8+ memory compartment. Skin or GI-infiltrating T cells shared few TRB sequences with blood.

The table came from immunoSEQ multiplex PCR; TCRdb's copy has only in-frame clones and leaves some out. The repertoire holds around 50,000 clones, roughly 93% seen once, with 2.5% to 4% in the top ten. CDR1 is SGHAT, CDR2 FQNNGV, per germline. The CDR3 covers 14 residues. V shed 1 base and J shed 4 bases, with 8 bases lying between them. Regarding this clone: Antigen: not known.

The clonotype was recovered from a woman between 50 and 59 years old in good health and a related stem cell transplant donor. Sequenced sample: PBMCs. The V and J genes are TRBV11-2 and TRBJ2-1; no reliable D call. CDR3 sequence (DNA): TGTGCCAGCAGCTTAGGAGGCACTTACAATGAGCAGTTCTTC. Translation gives CASSLGGTYNEQFF.